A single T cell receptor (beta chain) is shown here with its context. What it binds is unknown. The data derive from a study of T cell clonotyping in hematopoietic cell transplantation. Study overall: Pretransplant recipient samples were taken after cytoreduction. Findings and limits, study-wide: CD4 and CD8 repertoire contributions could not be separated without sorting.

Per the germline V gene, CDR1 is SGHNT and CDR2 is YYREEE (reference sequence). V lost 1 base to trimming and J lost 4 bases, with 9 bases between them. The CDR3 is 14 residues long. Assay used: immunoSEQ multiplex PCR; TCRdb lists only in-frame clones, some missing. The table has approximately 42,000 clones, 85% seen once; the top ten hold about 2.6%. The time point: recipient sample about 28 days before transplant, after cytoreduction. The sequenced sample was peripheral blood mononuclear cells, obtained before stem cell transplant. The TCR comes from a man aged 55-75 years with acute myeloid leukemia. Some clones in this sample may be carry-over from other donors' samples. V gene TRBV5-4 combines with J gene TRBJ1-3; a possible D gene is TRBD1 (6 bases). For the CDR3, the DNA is TGTGCCAGCAGCTTGTCAGGGGACGGAAACACCATATATTTT. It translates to CASSLSGDGNTIYF.